A selection of T cell receptor beta chains follows, all from one sample in a study of Graves' ophthalmopathy and Graves' hyperthyroidism. One entry per CDR3 protein results from TCRdb running MiXCR on the multiplex PCR reads. The sample includes roughly 700,000 distinct CDR3 sequences, about 44% of them seen just once. Sequencing was carried out using peripheral blood. Receptors were obtained from an adult man with Graves' ophthalmopathy. Each CDR3 is given with its conserved first and last residue. D genes are given only for firm matches. Clone size is shown for a subset of rows, as once, few, many or a class of expanded clone.

j_call: TRBJ2-5; v_call: TRBV12-3/TRBV12-4; clone_size: NA; d_call: TRBD2; cdr3_aa: CASSHGGLAGDPGTQYF; cdr3_nt: TGTGCCAGCAGCCACGGAGGACTAGCGGGGGACCCAGGGACCCAGTACTTC
j_call: TRBJ1-5; v_call: TRBV10-2; clone_size: NA; d_call: NA; cdr3_aa: CASSLVPGQPQHF; cdr3_nt: TGTGCCAGCAGCTTGGTTCCAGGGCAGCCCCAGCATTTT
j_call: TRBJ2-5; v_call: TRBV6-5; clone_size: NA; d_call: NA; cdr3_aa: CASGAGGTQYF; cdr3_nt: TGTGCCAGCGGGGCCGGCGGGACCCAGTACTTC
j_call: TRBJ1-2; v_call: TRBV19; clone_size: NA; d_call: NA; cdr3_aa: CASSSSRTHNAYGYTF; cdr3_nt: TGTGCCAGTAGTTCATCCCGGACACACAATGCCTATGGCTACACCTTC
j_call: TRBJ1-1; v_call: TRBV10-2; clone_size: NA; d_call: NA; cdr3_aa: CASSEWYRSYTEAFF; cdr3_nt: TGCGCCAGCAGTGAATGGTATAGGAGTTACACTGAAGCTTTCTTT
j_call: TRBJ1-1; v_call: TRBV9; clone_size: many; d_call: NA; cdr3_aa: CASSPHLDKNTEAFF; cdr3_nt: TGTGCCAGCAGCCCACACCTGGACAAGAACACTGAAGCTTTCTTT
j_call: TRBJ1-4; v_call: TRBV7-2; clone_size: NA; d_call: NA; cdr3_aa: CASSFLTTGKLFF; cdr3_nt: TGTGCCAGCAGCTTTCTAACCACGGGTAAACTGTTTTTT
j_call: TRBJ2-7; v_call: TRBV11-2; clone_size: NA; d_call: NA; cdr3_aa: CASSETGVSYEQYF; cdr3_nt: TGTGCCAGCAGTGAAACGGGCGTCTCCTACGAGCAGTACTTC
j_call: TRBJ2-5; v_call: TRBV29-1; clone_size: many; d_call: NA; cdr3_aa: CSVDQAQGGTQYF; cdr3_nt: TGCAGCGTTGACCAGGCTCAGGGCGGGACCCAGTACTTC
j_call: TRBJ2-2; v_call: TRBV19; clone_size: once; d_call: NA; cdr3_aa: CASKSGREHRGAVF; cdr3_nt: TGTGCCAGTAAATCGGGGCGCGAACACCGGGGAGCTGTTTTT